This paragraph covers one T cell receptor (beta chain) sequence. Antigen: not known. A second PCR of roughly 6 to 12 cycles used a sample-barcoded 5' primer and a J-beta primer mix. TCRdb re-called the 5' RACE reads through MiXCR, storing one row per CDR3 protein. The sample lists roughly 930,000 distinct CDR3 sequences, roughly 52% occurring once. The data belong to a study of blood T cells in healthy people across ages. Germline CDR1 MGHRA, CDR2 YSYEKL. The CDR3 length is 16 residues. The trim removed 4 bases at V and 3 bases at J, leaving 9 bases unmatched. Overall study results and limits: Researchers judged that diversity estimates from one million T cells fell short of true values. Significant beta diversity loss was already apparent by age roughly 40, declining roughly linearly. A strong correlation was seen between TCR beta diversity and naive T cell percentage.

J is TRBJ2-7 and V is TRBV4-1; 10 nucleotides match TRBD1. This clonotype was obtained from a man aged 25-45 years in good health. Input material: blood. The CDR3 sequence: CASSPKTGGAYYEQYF. CDR3 sequence (DNA): TGCGCCAGCAGCCCAAAGACAGGGGGCGCGTACTACGAGCAGTACTTC.